The 4 T cell receptor beta chains reported below all come from one sample, sequenced in a study of human T cells and chemical hapten exposure. Time point given: patch test 3, about 24 weeks after DPC sensitization. Treatment: therapeutic diphenylcyclopropenone sensitization with weekly scalp DPC. Extraction yielded total RNA from whole blood (unfractionated). TCRdb called the RACE reads again in MiXCR, with one record for every CDR3 protein. The table records just under 40,000 distinct CDR3 sequences, approximately 11% of them present only once. This specimen consisted of whole blood, obtained in connection with sensitization to the hapten diphenylcyclopropenone (DPC). Every receptor here comes from a woman aged 35 to 49 with alopecia areata. Some clones in this sample may be carry-over from other donors' samples.

J is TRBJ2-3 and V is TRBV5-1; no clear D gene. The CDR3 covers 14 residues. Looked up from germline, CDR1 is SGHRS and CDR2 is YFSETQ. V lost 0 bases and J lost 6, with 11 bases in between. CDR3 protein: CASSLEVPDDTQYF. The CDR3, as DNA: TGCGCCAGCAGCTTGGAGGTCCCCGATGATACGCAGTATTTT.

This clonotype was counted a few times. The chain employs TRBV29-1 and TRBJ2-7; no reliable D call. The CDR3 contains 12 residues. V was shortened by 7 bases and J by 2 bases, with 12 bases between the two germline ends. The germline gives CDR1 SQVTM, CDR2 ANQGSEA. The CDR3 nucleotides read TGCAGCGCCGGTACTTTCACCTACGAGCAGTACTTC. Residues: CSAGTFTYEQYF.

This clonotype was observed at least ten times. The gene calls are TRBV7-2 and TRBJ2-1; TRBD2 matches at 9 bases. J gave up 3 bases and V 5 bases, and 8 bases lay outside the gene matches. The CDR3 consists of 16 residues. The germline gives CDR1 SGHTA, CDR2 FQGNSA. The CDR3 region is CASSSISGGLYNEQFF. Here the CDR3 DNA reads TGTGCCAGCAGCAGTATAAGCGGGGGGCTCTACAATGAGCAGTTCTTC. Together with reference TRBV7-2 and TRBJ2-1, the CDR3 gives the full variable domain: GAGVSQSPSNKVTEKGKDVELRCDPISGHTALYWYRQSLGQGLEFLIYFQGNSAPDKSGLPSDRFSAERTGGSVSTLTIQRTQQEDSAVYLCASSSISGGLYNEQFFGPGTRLTVL.

This clonotype was seen many times. This rearrangement joins TRBV12-3 or TRBV12-4 to TRBJ1-2; D is perhaps TRBD1 (5 bases). The CDR3 sequence is 13 residues long. The V gene lost 1 base and the J gene lost 10 bases, with 13 bases spanning the gap. As DNA, the CDR3 is TGTGCCAGCAGTTTAGGGGGTCAGGGCGCCTACACCTTC. It is translated as CASSLGGQGAYTF.